Listed here is a single T cell receptor (beta chain). Its antigen remains unknown. At the time of active disease, bone marrow was collected from every patient. The CDR3 extends over 12 amino acids. With 3 bases removed from V and 4 bases from J, the gap between germline ends came to 10 bases. Germline V gives CDR1 DFQATT, CDR2 SNEGSKA (reference sequence). This specimen belongs to a study of read filtering for tumor transcriptome and immune sequencing. Whole-study context: Revised staging placed about 8 patients in R-ISS I, 15 to 20 in II, six or seven in III. RNA-seq yielded only about 75 to 1273 TCR reads, IR-seq about 4.05 to 11 million.

From approximately 400 ng of RNA, a library with molecular barcoded alpha/delta and beta/gamma adaptors was made. TCRdb fed the reads into MiXCR, producing one record per CDR3 protein. The sample holds tens of thousands of distinct CDR3 sequences, roughly 15% seen once. Study-level results: This fraction held mixed bone marrow immune cells after CD138-negative sorting.

This TCR was recovered from a donor at least 40 years old with multiple myeloma. What was sequenced was a population of CD138-negative cells sorted from bone marrow. The rearrangement joins TRBV20-1 to TRBJ2-7, with D uncertain. CDR3 region: CSASYSGYEQYF. Written as DNA, the CDR3 is TGCAGTGCTAGCTATAGTGGTTACGAGCAGTACTTC.